Listed here are 27 T cell receptor beta chains from one sample, sequenced in a study of T cell repertoires in cytomegalovirus infection. Their specific antigens are unknown. Via MiXCR, TCRdb re-called the reads, giving one row per CDR3 protein. This sample carries some 940,000 distinct CDR3 sequences, under 40% of them seen once, and the ten largest clones take roughly 12%. The sequenced sample was cultured CD8+ T cells from PBMCs, obtained from culture after CMV antigen stimulation. These receptors were collected from a human donor in good health (CMV status not recorded). Some clones in this sample may be carry-over from other donors' samples.

The chain couples TRBV6-6 to TRBJ2-1; maybe TRBD1 (6 bases). Deletions cut 6 bases from V and 8 bases from J, with 14 bases between. Germline CDR1 reads MNHNY; CDR2 reads SVGAGI (reference sequence). This CDR3 is 13 amino acids long. For the CDR3, the DNA is TGTGCCAGCAGGTCCGGGACATGGGATGAGCAGTTCTTC. This translates into CASRSGTWDEQFF.

The chain employs TRBV4-1 and TRBJ1-6, with 7 bases matching TRBD1. The germline CDR1 and CDR2 sequences are MGHRA and YSYEKL. J lost 5 bases, V lost 6 bases, and 7 bases had no gene match. The CDR3 runs 15 residues. CDR3 protein: CASSWGTDNNSPLHF. The DNA of the CDR3 is TGCGCCAGCAGTTGGGGGACAGACAATAATTCACCCCTCCACTTT.

This clonotype was seen only a few times. This sequence joins TRBV11-3 and TRBJ1-1; tentatively, D is TRBD1 (5 bases). CDR3 size: 15 residues. Germline V gives CDR1 SGHNT, CDR2 YENEEA. V was clipped by 4 bases and J by 2 bases, with 14 bases between them. In nucleotides, the CDR3 is TGTGCCAGCAGCTCCACTGGAGGGGACAACACTGAAGCTTTCTTT. Its protein product is CASSSTGGDNTEAFF.

There are a few counts of this clonotype. This sequence joins TRBV19 and TRBJ2-3, with D perhaps matching TRBD1 (6 bases). Germline-derived CDR1 and CDR2 are LNHDA and SQIVND (reference sequence). This CDR3 has 14 residues. Trimming took 4 bases from V and 0 from J, leaving 8 bases between them. As DNA, the CDR3 is TGTGCCAGTAGTACGAGGGGGAGCACAGATACGCAGTATTTT. This codes for CASSTRGSTDTQYF.

To note about this clonotype: A junction end diverges from the germline sequence, so it may reflect a read error. V usage is TRBV7-2 and J usage is TRBJ2-7, with 8 positions matching TRBD2. CDR3 length: 14 residues. The germline gives CDR1 SGHTA, CDR2 FQGNSA. DNA for the CDR3: TGTGCCAGCAGCCTGCGCGGGGGGTGGGACGAGCGGTACTTC. Its protein product is CASSLRGGWDERYF.

This clonotype has a handful of counts. This rearrangement joins TRBV10-3 to TRBJ2-1; the D is unclear. With 2 bases removed from V and 10 bases from J, the gap between germline ends came to 15 bases. The CDR3 length is 14 residues. Germline V gene sequence: CDR1 ENHRY, CDR2 SYGVKD. The CDR3: CAISEPTPPREQFF. The CDR3 nucleotides are TGTGCCATCAGTGAGCCCACACCGCCGAGGGAGCAGTTCTTC.

This clonotype was seen a handful of times. The rearrangement joins TRBV19 to TRBJ1-2; 8 nucleotides match TRBD1. V lost 5 bases, J lost 6 bases, and 5 bases stayed unmatched. Germline CDR1 reads LNHDA; CDR2 reads SQIVND (reference sequence). The CDR3 is 13 amino acids. In DNA, the CDR3 is TGTGCCAGTAGTCTGGACAGGGTGAATGGCTACACCTTC. This codes for CASSLDRVNGYTF.

This clonotype was detected only a few times. The J gene is TRBJ1-5, the V gene TRBV10-3; D possibly corresponds to TRBD1 (5 bases). This CDR3 has 16 amino acids. Trimming cost V 2 bases and J 0 bases, with 11 bases left between them. CDR1 is ENHRY and CDR2 is SYGVKD in the germline V gene. CDR3 amino acids: CAISELDTFSNQPQHF. Here the CDR3 DNA reads TGTGCCATCAGTGAGCTGGACACTTTTAGCAATCAGCCCCAGCATTTT.

The chain is built from TRBV5-4 and TRBJ1-2; no firm D call. V lost 0 bases and J 0 bases, leaving 9 bases between the germline ends. Looked up from germline, CDR1 is SGHNT and CDR2 is YYREEE (reference sequence). The CDR3 is made up of 15 amino acids. CDR3 in amino acids: CASSLAQAPNYGYTF. As DNA, the CDR3 is TGTGCCAGCAGCTTGGCACAAGCACCTAACTATGGCTACACCTTC.

The rearrangement uses TRBV7-9 and TRBJ1-5; D may be TRBD1 (5 bases). Germline assignment: CDR1 SEHNR and CDR2 FQNEAQ (reference sequence). V was pared by 1 base and J by 6 bases, with 10 bases between. The CDR3 covers 14 residues. DNA of the CDR3: TGTGCCAGCAGCTTAGAAGGGGTACGTCAGCCCCAGCATTTT. Translating gives CASSLEGVRQPQHF.

Notes on this clonotype: The junction does not match germline at one end; this may be a read error. The V and J genes are TRBV27 and TRBJ1-1; no firm D call. There are 15 residues in the CDR3. Germline lookup yields CDR1 MNHEY and CDR2 SMNVEV (reference sequence). For the CDR3, the DNA is TGTGCCAACAGTTTATCTAAGTCGATGAACACTGAAGCTTTCTTT. This codes for CANSLSKSMNTEAFF.

J is TRBJ1-1 and V is TRBV9; TRBD1 agrees at 7 bases. The germline V gene has CDR1 SGDLS and CDR2 YYNGEE. J was trimmed by 3 bases and V by 4 bases; bases with no gene match: 15. The CDR3 runs 17 residues. This chain's CDR3 is CASSLRDSISLDTEAFF. CDR3 coding DNA: TGTGCCAGCAGCCTAAGGGACAGCATTTCGCTGGACACTGAAGCTTTCTTT.

This clonotype was detected a few times. The chain carries TRBV12-5 and TRBJ2-3; 11 nucleotides line up with TRBD1. Trimming took 6 bases from V and 5 from J; bases not matched to a gene: 7. Germline assignment: CDR1 LGHNT and CDR2 FRNRAP. The CDR3 runs to 15 residues. The CDR3 sequence is CASGPLDRGRDTQYF. CDR3 coding DNA: TGTGCTAGTGGACCGCTGGACAGGGGGCGAGATACGCAGTATTTT.

The chain employs TRBV28 and TRBJ2-3, with 7 bases fitting TRBD1. V gave up 2 bases and J gave up 7 bases; unmatched junction bases: 18. The CDR3 contains 18 residues. In germline, CDR1 is MDHEN, CDR2 SYDVKM. CDR3 bases: TGTGCCAGCAGTTTAAGAACCACAGGGGCCCCGACGGGAAATACGCAGTATTTT. As protein: CASSLRTTGAPTGNTQYF.

The chain recombines TRBV6-1 with TRBJ2-3, with D possibly being TRBD1 (6 bases). The CDR3 totals 14 residues. V was pared by 4 bases and J by 3 bases, with 11 bases between. CDR1 and CDR2 from the germline V gene are MNHNS and SASEGT. Here the CDR3 DNA reads TGTGCCAGCAGTGGACAGGAGGCGACAGATACGCAGTATTTT. Translated: CASSGQEATDTQYF.

This clonotype was seen only a few times. The chain carries TRBV12-3 or TRBV12-4 and TRBJ1-2; the D is unclear. The CDR3 has 13 residues. The V end lost 3 bases, the J end lost 4 bases, and 9 bases lay between the germline ends. Written as DNA, the CDR3 is TGTGCCAGCAGTTTTAGTGTAAGCTATGGCTACACCTTC. Amino acid sequence: CASSFSVSYGYTF.

This clonotype has a handful of counts. The chain is built from TRBV12-5 and TRBJ2-7; 7 bases line up with TRBD1. CDR3 length: 11 residues. J lost 9 bases, V lost 6 bases, and 5 bases had no gene match. Germline assignment: CDR1 LGHNT and CDR2 FRNRAP. The CDR3 here is CASGTGAAQYF. CDR3 DNA: TGTGCTAGTGGCACAGGGGCGGCGCAGTACTTC.

This clonotype was counted many times. The gene calls are TRBV10-3 and TRBJ1-2; possible D gene TRBD1, 6 bases. Looked up from germline, CDR1 is ENHRY and CDR2 is SYGVKD. This CDR3 spans 19 amino acids. Trimming took off 0 bases at V and 0 bases at J, with 20 bases between the two ends. CDR3 sequence (DNA): TGTGCCATCAGTGAGTCGTGGGGGACAACTGTTGTTTCTAACTATGGCTACACCTTC. Its translation: CAISESWGTTVVSNYGYTF.

In this sample, this clonotype turned up a few times. The rearrangement joins TRBV24-1 to TRBJ2-3; the D is unclear. The germline gives CDR1 KGHDR, CDR2 SFDVKD. Between the trimmed V and J ends, which lost 1 base and 4 bases, there was a span of 11 bases. The CDR3 loop spans 15 amino acids. The CDR3 DNA is TGTGCCACCAGTGATTTACAGACTGGTGCAGATACGCAGTATTTT. This codes for CATSDLQTGADTQYF.

The chain employs TRBV20-1 and TRBJ1-5, with 7 positions matching TRBD1. Germline loops: CDR1 DFQATT, CDR2 SNEGSKA (reference sequence). The CDR3 covers 15 residues. Trimming at V came to 6 bases and at J to 3 bases, leaving 11 bases not matched to a gene. CDR3: CSAQRHRGLNQPQHF. The DNA for the CDR3 is TGCAGTGCGCAACGCCACAGGGGACTCAATCAGCCCCAGCATTTT.

The chain couples TRBV6-5 to TRBJ1-1; the D gene is possibly TRBD1 (6 bases). CDR1 and CDR2 from the germline V gene are MNHEY and SVGAGI. The CDR3 contains 14 residues. V was pared by 3 bases and J by 4 bases, with 12 bases between. CDR3 sequence reads: CASSYQGWATEAFF. CDR3 bases: TGTGCCAGCAGTTATCAGGGGTGGGCCACTGAAGCTTTCTTT.

This clonotype was seen many times. V is TRBV6-2 or TRBV6-3 and J is TRBJ1-6; D is uncertain. Germline lookup yields CDR1 MNHEY and CDR2 SVGEGT. V was shortened by 2 bases and J by 0 bases, with 11 bases between the two germline ends. The CDR3 runs 17 residues. CDR3 sequence: CASSYRALGSYNSPLHF. The CDR3, as DNA: TGTGCCAGCAGTTACCGGGCCCTCGGCTCCTATAATTCACCCCTCCACTTT.

The genes are TRBV5-1 and TRBJ1-1; perhaps TRBD1 as D (6 bases). Germline V CDR1 and CDR2: SGHRS, YFSETQ. The V end was cut by 0 bases, the J end by 6 bases, with 15 bases between. This CDR3 is built from 15 residues. CDR3 in amino acids: CASSLASQGRPEAFF. DNA of the CDR3: TGCGCCAGCAGCTTGGCCAGTCAGGGGAGGCCTGAAGCTTTCTTT.

The gene calls are TRBV20-1 and TRBJ2-7, with D maybe TRBD1 (5 bases). Trimming left V 0 bases short and J 2 bases short, with 8 bases between. The CDR3 loop spans 13 amino acids. The germline V gene has CDR1 DFQATT and CDR2 SNEGSKA (reference sequence). Written as DNA, the CDR3 is TGCAGTGCTAGAGAGCCAGGGACCTACGAGCAGTACGTC. Translating it yields CSAREPGTYEQYV.

The chain has TRBV7-8 and TRBJ2-1; weak D call: TRBD2 (6 bases). There are 16 residues in the CDR3. The germline V and J ends were trimmed by 5 bases and 10 bases, with 24 bases remaining between them. CDR1 SGHVS and CDR2 FQNEAQ come from the germline V gene. The CDR3 DNA reads TGTGCCAGCAGCCCCCAAGCGGGTTCGAGGCCGACCGAGCAGTTCTTC. Amino acids: CASSPQAGSRPTEQFF. Full variable domain (remainder filled in from reference TRBV7-8 and TRBJ2-1): GAGVSQSPRYKVAKRGQDVALRCDPISGHVSLFWYQQALGQGPEFLTYFQNEAQLDKSGLPSDRFFAERPEGSVSTLKIQRTQQEDSAVYLCASSPQAGSRPTEQFFGPGTRLTVL.

The chain couples TRBV15 to TRBJ1-1; D is perhaps TRBD1 (6 bases). The CDR3 runs 14 residues. The germline V gene has CDR1 LNHNV and CDR2 YYDKDF (reference sequence). Trimming removed 5 bases from V and 2 bases from J, with 12 bases in between. The CDR3 DNA reads TGTGCCACCAGCCTCGGCAGGGGCAACACTGAAGCTTTCTTT. Translation: CATSLGRGNTEAFF.

The J gene is TRBJ2-7, the V gene TRBV4-1, with a tentative D call TRBD1 (5 bases). Germline CDR1 and CDR2: MGHRA and YSYEKL. V shed 0 bases and J shed 3 bases, with 12 bases lying between them. The CDR3 is made up of 15 amino acids. The CDR3 sequence is CASSQEGDSNYEQYF. DNA for the CDR3: TGCGCCAGCAGCCAAGAAGGTGACAGTAACTACGAGCAGTACTTC.